This section outlines one TCR beta chain sequence together with its context. In the study's own analysis: Using reference gene primer amplification, nucleated cell counts were estimated. Only in-frame clones appear in the TCRdb table, and some are missing; sequencing was by immunoSEQ multiplex PCR. That table furnishes V, J and clone size, whereas the DNA furnished D and trimming. The data contain some 110,000 clones, about four fifths of them singletons. This record comes from a study of blood T cell repertoires in COVID-19. Study at large: COVID-19 samples collected from the United States, Italy and Spain covered acute and convalescent phases. Sample material is recorded as cDNA or gDNA derived from T cells, B-cell-depleted T cells, or PBMCs.

The sequenced material came from peripheral blood. The receptor was derived from a man in his 60s with acute or convalescent COVID-19.

In nucleotides, the CDR3 is TGCGCCAGCAGCCCCATTTCGACACAAGGAACTGAAGCTTTCTTT. The encoded protein is CASSPISTQGTEAFF. V and J are TRBV5-1 and TRBJ1-1; D uncertain. The CDR3 totals 15 residues. The germline V gene has CDR1 SGHRS and CDR2 YFSETQ. The V end lost 4 bases, the J end lost 5 bases, and 18 bases lay between the germline ends. Full variable domain (rest looked up from reference TRBV5-1 and TRBJ1-1): KAGVTQTPRYLIKTRGQQVTLSCSPISGHRSVSWYQQTPGQGLQFLFEYFSETQRNKGNFPGRFSGRQFSNSRSEMNVSTLELGDSALYLCASSPISTQGTEAFFGQGTRLTVV.